This TCR beta chain emerged from a study of shared T cell receptors in the human thymus. Germline lookup yields CDR1 SGHDN and CDR2 FVKESK. The CDR3 totals 15 residues. The repertoire was sequenced with immunoSEQ multiplex PCR; TCRdb's copy has only in-frame clones and lacks some. The sample has approximately 760,000 clones; over 75% are singletons. Details on this clone: One junction end does not reproduce the germline sequence, and a read error may be involved. Other DNA sequences from this sample encode an identical CDR3 as well.

The sample also formed part of further work on human thymus T cells. As reported in that work: Among the donors, all were healthy Finnish infants having corrective surgery for congenital heart defects. Seemingly biased V and J gene usage marked thymic and blood repertoires. Related research described thymic repertoires that were highly overlapping among unrelated individuals.

The chain has TRBV14 and TRBJ1-6, with a weak D call TRBD1 (6 bases). Source material: thymocytes. This receptor was obtained from a girl less than two years old with a congenital heart defect. CDR3 region: CASSLPGQPNSPLHF. The CDR3 nucleotides are TGTGCCAGCAGCCTCCCAGGACAGCCTAATTCCCCCCTCCACTTT.